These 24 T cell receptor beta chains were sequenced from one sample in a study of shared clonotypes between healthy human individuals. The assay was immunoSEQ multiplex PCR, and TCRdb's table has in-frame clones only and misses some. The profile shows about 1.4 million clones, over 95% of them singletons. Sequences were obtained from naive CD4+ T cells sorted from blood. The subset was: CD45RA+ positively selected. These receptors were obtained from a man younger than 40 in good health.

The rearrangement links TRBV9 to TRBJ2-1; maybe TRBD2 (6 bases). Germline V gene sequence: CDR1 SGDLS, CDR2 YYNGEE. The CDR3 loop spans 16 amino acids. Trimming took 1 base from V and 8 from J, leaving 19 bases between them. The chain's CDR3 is CASSVRGSSGLDEQFF. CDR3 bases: TGTGCCAGCAGCGTACGGGGCTCGAGCGGGCTGGATGAGCAGTTCTTC.

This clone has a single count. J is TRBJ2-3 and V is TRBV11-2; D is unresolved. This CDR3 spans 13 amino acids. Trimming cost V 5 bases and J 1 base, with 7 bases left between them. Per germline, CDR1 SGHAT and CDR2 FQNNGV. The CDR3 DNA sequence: TGTGCCAGCAGCCTCCCCCGCACAGATACGCAGTATTTT. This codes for CASSLPRTDTQYF.

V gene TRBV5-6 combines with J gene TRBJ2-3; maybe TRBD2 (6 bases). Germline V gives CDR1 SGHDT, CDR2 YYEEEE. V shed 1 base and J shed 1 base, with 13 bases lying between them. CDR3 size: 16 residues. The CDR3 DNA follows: TGTGCCAGCAGCTTGCGGGGAGGAGCCGGCACAGATACGCAGTATTTT. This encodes CASSLRGGAGTDTQYF.

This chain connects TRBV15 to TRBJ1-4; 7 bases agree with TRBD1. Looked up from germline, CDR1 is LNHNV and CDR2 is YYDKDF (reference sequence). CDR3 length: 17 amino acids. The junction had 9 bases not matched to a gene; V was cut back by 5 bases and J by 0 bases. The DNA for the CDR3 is TGTGCCACCAGCGAGGACAGGATCCTTGCAACTAATGAAAAACTGTTTTTT. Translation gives CATSEDRILATNEKLFF.

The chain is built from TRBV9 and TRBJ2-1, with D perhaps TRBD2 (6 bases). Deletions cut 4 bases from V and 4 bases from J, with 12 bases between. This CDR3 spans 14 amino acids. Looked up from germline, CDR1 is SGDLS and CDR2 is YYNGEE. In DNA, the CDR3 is TGTGCCAGCAGCAATAGCGGATTTTACAATGAGCAGTTCTTC. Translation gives CASSNSGFYNEQFF.

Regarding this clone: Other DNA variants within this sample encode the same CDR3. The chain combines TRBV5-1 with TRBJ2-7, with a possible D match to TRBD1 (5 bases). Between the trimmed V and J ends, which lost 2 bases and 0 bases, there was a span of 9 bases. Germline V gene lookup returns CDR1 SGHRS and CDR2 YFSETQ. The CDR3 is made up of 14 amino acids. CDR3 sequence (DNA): TGCGCCAGCAGCTTTGGGCAGGGCTCCTACGAGCAGTACTTC. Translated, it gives CASSFGQGSYEQYF.

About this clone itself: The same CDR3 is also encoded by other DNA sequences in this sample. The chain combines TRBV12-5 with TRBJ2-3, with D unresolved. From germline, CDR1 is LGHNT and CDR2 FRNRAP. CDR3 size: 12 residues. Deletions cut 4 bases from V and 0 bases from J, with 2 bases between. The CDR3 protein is CASGSSTDTQYF. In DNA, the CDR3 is TGTGCTAGTGGTTCAAGCACAGATACGCAGTATTTT.

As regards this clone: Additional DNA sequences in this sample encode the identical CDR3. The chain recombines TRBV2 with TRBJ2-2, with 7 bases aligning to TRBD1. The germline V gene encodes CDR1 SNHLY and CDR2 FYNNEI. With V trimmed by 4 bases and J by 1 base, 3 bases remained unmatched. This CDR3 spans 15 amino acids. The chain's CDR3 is CASSAGGLNTGELFF. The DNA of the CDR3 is TGTGCCAGCAGTGCAGGGGGATTGAACACCGGGGAGCTGTTTTTT.

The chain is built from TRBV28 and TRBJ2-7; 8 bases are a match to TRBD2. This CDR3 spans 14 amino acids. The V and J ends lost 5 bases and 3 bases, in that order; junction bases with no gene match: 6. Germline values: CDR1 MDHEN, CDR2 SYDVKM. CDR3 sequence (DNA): TGTGCCAGCAGTGGCCGGGGGGGAGGCTACGAGCAGTACTTC. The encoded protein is CASSGRGGGYEQYF.

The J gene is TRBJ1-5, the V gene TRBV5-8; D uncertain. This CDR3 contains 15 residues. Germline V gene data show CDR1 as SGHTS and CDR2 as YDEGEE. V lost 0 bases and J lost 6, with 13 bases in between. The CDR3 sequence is CASSLGYPNAQPQHF. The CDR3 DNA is TGTGCCAGCAGCTTGGGTTACCCGAATGCTCAGCCCCAGCATTTT.

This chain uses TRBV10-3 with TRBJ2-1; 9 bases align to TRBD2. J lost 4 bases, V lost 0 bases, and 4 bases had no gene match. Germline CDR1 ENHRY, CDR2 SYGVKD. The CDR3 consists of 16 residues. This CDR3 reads CAISESSSGTYNEQFF. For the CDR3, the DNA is TGTGCCATCAGTGAGTCGTCTAGCGGGACTTACAATGAGCAGTTCTTC.

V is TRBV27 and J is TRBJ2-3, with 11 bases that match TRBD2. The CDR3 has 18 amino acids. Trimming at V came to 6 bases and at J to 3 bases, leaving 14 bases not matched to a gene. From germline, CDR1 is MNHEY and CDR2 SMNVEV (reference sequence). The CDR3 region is CASSRPSPLAGGTDTQYF. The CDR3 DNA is TGTGCCAGCAGCCGACCGAGTCCCCTAGCGGGAGGAACAGATACGCAGTATTTT.

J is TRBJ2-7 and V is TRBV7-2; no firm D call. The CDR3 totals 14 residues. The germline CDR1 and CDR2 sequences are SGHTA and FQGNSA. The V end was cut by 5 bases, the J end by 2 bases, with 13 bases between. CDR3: CASSAGFSPYEQYF. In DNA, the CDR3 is TGTGCCAGCAGCGCCGGGTTTTCCCCCTACGAGCAGTACTTC.

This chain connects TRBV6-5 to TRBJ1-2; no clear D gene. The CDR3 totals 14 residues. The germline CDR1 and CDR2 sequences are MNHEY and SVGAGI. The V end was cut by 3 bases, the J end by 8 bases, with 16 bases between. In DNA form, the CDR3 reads TGTGCCAGCAGTTATCTTTCGAATCGGGAGGGCTACACCTTC. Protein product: CASSYLSNREGYTF.

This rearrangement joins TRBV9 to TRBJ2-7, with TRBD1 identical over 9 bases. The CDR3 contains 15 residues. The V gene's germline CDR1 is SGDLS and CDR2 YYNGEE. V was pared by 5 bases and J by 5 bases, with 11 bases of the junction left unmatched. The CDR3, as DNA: TGTGCCAGCAGTGATGACAGGGGGGCTTGGGACGAGCAGTACTTC. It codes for CASSDDRGAWDEQYF.

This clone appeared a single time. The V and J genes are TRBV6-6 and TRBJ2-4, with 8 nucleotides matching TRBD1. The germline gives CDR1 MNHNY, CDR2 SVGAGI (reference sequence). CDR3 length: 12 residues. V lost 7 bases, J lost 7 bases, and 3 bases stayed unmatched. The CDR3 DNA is TGTGCCAGCAATCCAGGGGGCAACATTCAGTACTTC. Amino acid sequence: CASNPGGNIQYF.

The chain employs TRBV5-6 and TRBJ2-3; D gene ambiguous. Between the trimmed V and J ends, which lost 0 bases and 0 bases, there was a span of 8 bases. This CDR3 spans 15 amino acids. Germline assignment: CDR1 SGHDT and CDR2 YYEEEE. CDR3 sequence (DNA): TGTGCCAGCAGCTTGGGGTCCCTTAGCACAGATACGCAGTATTTT. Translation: CASSLGSLSTDTQYF.

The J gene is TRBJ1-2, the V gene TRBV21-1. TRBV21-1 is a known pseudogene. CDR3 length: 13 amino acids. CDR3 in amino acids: CASSSEAGDSYTF. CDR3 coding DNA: TGTGCCAGCAGCAGCGAGGCGGGGGACAGCTACACCTTC.

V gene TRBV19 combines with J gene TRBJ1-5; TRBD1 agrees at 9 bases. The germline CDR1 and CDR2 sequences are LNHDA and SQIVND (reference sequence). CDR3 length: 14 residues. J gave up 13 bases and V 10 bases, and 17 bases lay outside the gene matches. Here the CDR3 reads CATRSGGDRGAQHF. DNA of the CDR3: TGTGCCACCAGATCCGGAGGAGACAGGGGGGCTCAGCATTTT.

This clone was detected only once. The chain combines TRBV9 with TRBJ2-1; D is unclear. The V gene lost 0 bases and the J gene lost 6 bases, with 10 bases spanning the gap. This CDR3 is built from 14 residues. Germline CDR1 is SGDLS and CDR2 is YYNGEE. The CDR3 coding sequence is TGTGCCAGCAGCGTAGTCCCCTCCCCCAATGAGCAGTTCTTC. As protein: CASSVVPSPNEQFF. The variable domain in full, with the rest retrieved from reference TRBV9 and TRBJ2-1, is DSGVTQTPKHLITATGQRVTLRCSPRSGDLSVYWYQQSLDQGLQFLIQYYNGEERAKGNILERFSAQQFPDLHSELNLSSLELGDSALYFCASSVVPSPNEQFFGPGTRLTVL.

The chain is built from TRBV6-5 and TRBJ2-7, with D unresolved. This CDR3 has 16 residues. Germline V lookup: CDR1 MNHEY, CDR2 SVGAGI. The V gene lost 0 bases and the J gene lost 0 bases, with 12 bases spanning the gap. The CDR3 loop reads CASSYSGRISSYEQYF. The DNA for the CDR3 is TGTGCCAGCAGTTACTCGGGCAGGATAAGCTCCTACGAGCAGTACTTC.

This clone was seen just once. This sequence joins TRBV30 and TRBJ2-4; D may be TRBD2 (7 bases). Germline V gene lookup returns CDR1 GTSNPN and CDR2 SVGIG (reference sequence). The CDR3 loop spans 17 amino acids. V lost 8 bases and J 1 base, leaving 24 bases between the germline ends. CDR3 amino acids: CAGRQLGGGTAKNIQYF. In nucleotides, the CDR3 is TGTGCCGGAAGACAGTTGGGAGGGGGGACGGCCAAAAACATTCAGTACTTC.

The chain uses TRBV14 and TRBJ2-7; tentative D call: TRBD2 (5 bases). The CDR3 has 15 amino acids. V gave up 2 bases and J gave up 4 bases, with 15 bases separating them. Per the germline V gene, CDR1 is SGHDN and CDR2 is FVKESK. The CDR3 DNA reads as TGTGCCAGCAGCCAACCCCTTGGCCGAGGGTACGAGCAGTACTTC. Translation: CASSQPLGRGYEQYF.

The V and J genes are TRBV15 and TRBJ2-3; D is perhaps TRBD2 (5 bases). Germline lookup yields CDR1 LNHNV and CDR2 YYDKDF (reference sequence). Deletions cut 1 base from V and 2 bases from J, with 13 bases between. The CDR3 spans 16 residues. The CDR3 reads CATSRVVGVVTDTQYF. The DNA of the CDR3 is TGTGCCACCAGCAGAGTAGTGGGAGTGGTCACAGATACGCAGTATTTT.